This T cell receptor (beta chain) originates from a study of T cells after yellow fever vaccination. TCRdb itself ran the 5' RACE reads through MiXCR, one entry per CDR3 protein. The table shows nearly 300,000 distinct CDR3 sequences, with around 10% occurring only once. The V and J ends lost 3 bases and 0 bases respectively, with 10 bases between them. The CDR3 is 15 amino acids. This clonotype has ten or more counts. The sample was CD4+ T cells sorted from PBMCs, taken 5 days after the yellow fever booster vaccination. V usage is TRBV12-3 or TRBV12-4 and J usage is TRBJ2-3; D unresolved. The receptor's source is a man between 18 and 29 years old who received the YFV17D yellow fever vaccine. This chain's CDR3 is CASSFVPASTDTQYF. The CDR3 bases are TGTGCCAGCAGTTTTGTTCCAGCTAGCACAGATACGCAGTATTTT.